This T cell receptor (beta chain) was captured in a study of T cell responses to AZD1222 COVID-19 vaccine. CDR1 and CDR2 (germline): SGDLS, YYNGEE. Between the trimmed V and J ends, which lost 0 bases and 1 base, there was a span of 4 bases. The CDR3 covers 13 residues. Produced via immunoSEQ multiplex PCR; TCRdb's table is partial and in-frame only. The data hold some 140,000 clones, with roughly 87% observed a single time. The sample in question was peripheral blood, obtained 28 days after the second AZD1222 dose. This sequence was found in an adult who received the AZD1222 COVID-19 vaccine. The rearrangement joins TRBV9 to TRBJ1-2; D gene ambiguous. CDR3 loop: CASSVAVNYGYTF. CDR3 coding DNA: TGTGCCAGCAGCGTAGCCGTTAACTATGGCTACACCTTC.